Detailed here is one T cell receptor beta chain. Its antigen is not yet known. Base qualities are not provided; no much larger clone lies one nucleotide away. This entry belongs to a study of long-term antiretroviral therapy in people with HIV (dated by TCRdb to 2021 to 2024). Study-wide context: The earliest samples were collected approximately a decade before the 2015 WHO recommendation for immediate ART, a period when ART was typically delayed until CD4 counts fell. No cross-contamination during QIAcube processing was shown when test extractions of a monoclonal T-cell line were performed alongside fewer than 35 polyclonal samples. Of the 30 to 35 participants with HIV, ten to eleven were female. From 30 adults with confirmed HIV infection, the cohort provided 150 to 200 cryopreserved PBMC samples, gathered serially across a mean of approximately six years (range 1-12). A retrospective serial study tested whether ART initiation and durable HIV suppression were associated with changes in peripheral blood TRB repertoire composition and diversity. Broader findings and caveats from the paper: Compared with controls, HIV repertoires had narrower CDR3 length ranges, and the network structure pointed to an antigen-experienced repertoire that shifted only slightly toward naive after ART. Since PBMC availability was limited, sequencing covered only the TCR beta chain, with no alpha chain pairing. A significant increase in TRB diversity was found to be associated with ART initiation, although TRB diversity was observed to remain significantly below that of transplant donor controls even after long-term ART. Inferences about post-ART repertoire changes are limited because no data were available on ART adherence, viral resistance or therapy changes. The samples were dated from about 2003 to 2018, and the ART regimens that were used may be less effective than current ART regimens. Because pre-ART samples had limited cell numbers, profiling was done on unsorted PBMC rather than on sorted CD4+ and CD8+ T cells. Expanded TRB clones identified before ART initiation dominated the repertoire across all time points, though the dominance fluctuated and decreased in many PLHIV after ART.

The immunoSEQ hsTCRB v3.0 assay was used at survey level resolution to sequence the TRB variable region. The target sequencing depth for TRB was roughly 35,000-55,000 T-cell genomes per sample. An Illumina MiSeq with a v3 150-cycle kit was used to sequence the pooled TRB libraries. The study's own analysis went as follows. Analysis of repertoires was carried out in R inside a reproducible Nextflow workflow spanning QC, data transformation and analysis. LymphoSeq2, an R package for exploring AIRR-Seq data, was used to implement custom analyses. A few samples yielding fewer than 5000 total TRB sequences were excluded, leaving approximately 190 analyzed HIV repertoires. Among the approximately 200 retained HIV repertoires, 55 to 65 were collected before ART initiation and some 130 were collected after ART initiation. Repertoires were downsampled to 5000 TRB nucleotide sequences, and summary statistics were averaged over 100 downsampling iterations. TRB sequences were retained for analysis only if CDR3 regions of at least seven amino acids were present. A Shannon entropy-derived clonality score and the Gini coefficient were used to measure diversity. In the repertoire networks, any two of the top 5000 CDR3 amino acid sequences were connected whenever the two sequences differed by an edit distance of one. GLIPH2 predicted antigen specificity groups and MHC restriction for TRB CDR3 amino acid sequences. To flag known CMV, EBV, HIV or tissue antigen associations, CDR3 amino acid sequences were matched against VDJdb and McPAS-TCR. Pre-ART, post-ART and control groups were compared with Wilcoxon signed-rank tests and Holm-Bonferroni correction. TCRdb obtained this table from immuneACCESS and retained in-frame rearrangements with V and J assigned. These tables miss some clones; where compared with another copy, unresolved V genes account for less than half of the shortfall, and the remainder is unexplained. V, J and clone size were drawn from that table, and D and trimming were deduced from the DNA. This sample has 36,000 or so clones in its table, and roughly 82% of those were observed once. 6% to 7% of the sample is in the top ten clones.

Inclusion was restricted to participants for whom at least one PBMC sample before ART initiation and at least two post-ART samples were available. Treatment was received in the United States of America by all participants with HIV. Cryopreserved samples of about 0.95-10 million PBMC were thawed and washed before DNA extraction. At the time of the earliest PBMC sample, participants with HIV were aged between roughly 20 and 55 years. PBMC samples from each participant spanned 1-4 timepoints before ART initiation and 2-8 timepoints after ART initiation, with a median of 7 samples. Serial HIV viral load, CD4+ T-cell count, ART history and demographic data were obtained for every participant. Using a Qiagen kit on a QIAcube, genomic DNA was extracted from unsorted PBMC, with samples processed in batches of 12. The CDR3 runs 16 amino acids, cysteine and phenylalanine included. The CDR3 DNA has 48 bases and is translated from base 1. V and J are truncated by 1 base and 0 bases respectively, leaving an intervening sequence of 10 bases. The germline V gene provides CDR1 SGHAT and CDR2 FQNNGV.

The TCR sequence derives from a man younger than 35 with HIV. The sequencing used unsorted PBMCs, collected 0.6 years after starting antiretroviral therapy. The chain is encoded by TRBV11-2 joined to TRBJ1-3; perhaps TRBD1 is the D gene, with 5 bases matching. The sequenced DNA: TGTGCCAGCAGCTTAGTCGGGACTGTCTCTGGAAACACCATATATTTT. This yields the protein CASSLVGTVSGNTIYF.